This T cell receptor (beta chain) was recovered during a study of blood T cell repertoires in COVID-19. Across the whole study: Specimens from acute and convalescent COVID-19 originated in the United States, Italy and Spain.

This CDR3 is 14 amino acids long. V lost 8 bases and J lost 5; bases outside the gene matches: 5. CDR1 MDHEN and CDR2 SYDVKM come from the germline V gene. The data were produced by immunoSEQ multiplex PCR, yet TCRdb's version contains in-frame clones alone and is incomplete. Among roughly 300,000 clones, 92% were seen once, and the ten largest hold 18%. Each recovered donor of Cohort 3 presented with two negative PCRs, clearance, or symptom resolution. The clonotype originates from a woman aged 25 to 39 who had recovered from COVID-19. The sequenced material came from PBMCs or T cells enriched from blood (not recorded which). The rearrangement joins TRBV28 to TRBJ2-7; 14 positions match TRBD2. CDR3 in DNA: TGTGCCAGCCGACTGGGACTAGCGGGAGACGAGCAGTACTTC. Protein product: CASRLGLAGDEQYF.